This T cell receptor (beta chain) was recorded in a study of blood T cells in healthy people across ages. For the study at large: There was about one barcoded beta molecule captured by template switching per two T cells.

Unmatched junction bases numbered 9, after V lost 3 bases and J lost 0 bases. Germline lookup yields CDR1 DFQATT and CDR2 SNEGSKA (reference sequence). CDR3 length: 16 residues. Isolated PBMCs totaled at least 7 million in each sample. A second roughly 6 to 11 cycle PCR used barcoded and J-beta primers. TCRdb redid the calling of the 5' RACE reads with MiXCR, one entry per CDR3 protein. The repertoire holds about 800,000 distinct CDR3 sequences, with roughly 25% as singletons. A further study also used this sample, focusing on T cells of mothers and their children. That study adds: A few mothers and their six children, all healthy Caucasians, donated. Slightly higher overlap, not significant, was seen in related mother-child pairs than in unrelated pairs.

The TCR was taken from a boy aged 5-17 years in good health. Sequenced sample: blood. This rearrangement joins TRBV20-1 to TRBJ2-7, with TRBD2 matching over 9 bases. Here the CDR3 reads CSASDSGRALSYEQYF. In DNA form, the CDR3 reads TGCAGTGCTAGTGATAGCGGGAGAGCCCTCTCCTACGAGCAGTACTTC.